These 20 T cell receptor beta chains were all obtained from the same sample, sequenced in a study of T cell clones after liver transplantation. Some clones are missing from TCRdb's copy, which holds only in-frame ones; the method was immunoSEQ multiplex PCR. The data show some 45,000 clones, 86% seen once. The specimen comprised CD4+ T cells from blood, sampled 24 months after liver transplant. All receptors come from a human patient who received a liver transplant. A share of the T cells may be of graft donor origin.

This clone has just one count. The chain employs TRBV27 and TRBJ1-2, with 7 bases identical to TRBD1. The germline V gene encodes CDR1 MNHEY and CDR2 SMNVEV (reference sequence). The CDR3 length is 12 residues. Germline trimming cut 6 bases from V and 8 bases from J; bases unmatched to any gene: 6. In DNA, the CDR3 is TGTGCCAGCAGCCGACAGGGTATGGGCTACACCTTC. It codes for CASSRQGMGYTF.

The rearrangement joins TRBV5-1 to TRBJ2-3; no reliable D call. CDR3 size: 13 residues. CDR1 SGHRS and CDR2 YFSETQ come from the germline V gene. V was clipped by 6 bases and J by 1 base, with 9 bases between them. This chain's CDR3 is CASKVEGTDTQYF. For the CDR3, the DNA is TGCGCCAGCAAGGTTGAGGGCACAGATACGCAGTATTTT.

The chain is built from TRBV5-6 and TRBJ1-5, with 8 positions matching TRBD1. Germline-derived CDR1 and CDR2 are SGHDT and YYEEEE. Unmatched junction bases numbered 7, after V lost 1 base and J lost 7 bases. The CDR3 is 15 residues long. The CDR3 nucleotides read TGTGCCAGCAGCTTGTTCACAGGGGGGCACCAGCCCCAGCATTTT. This encodes CASSLFTGGHQPQHF.

V is TRBV18 and J is TRBJ2-2, with 8 nucleotides matching TRBD1. Germline assignment: CDR1 KGHSH and CDR2 LQKENI. The CDR3 loop spans 16 amino acids. V gave up 3 bases and J gave up 1 base; unmatched junction bases: 4. CDR3 DNA: TGTGCCAGCTCACCTAGGACAGGGCAGAACACCGGGGAGCTGTTTTTT. Translating gives CASSPRTGQNTGELFF.

V is TRBV19 and J is TRBJ1-2; no clear D gene. Germline V gives CDR1 LNHDA, CDR2 SQIVND (reference sequence). V lost 7 bases, J lost 4 bases, and 19 bases lay in between. The CDR3 runs to 15 residues. The CDR3 region has the DNA TGTGCCAGTAAGGAGGCAGGCTTTACATCCTATGGCTACACCTTC. Amino acid sequence: CASKEAGFTSYGYTF.

The chain has TRBV18 and TRBJ2-7; D not certain. Germline CDR1 KGHSH, CDR2 LQKENI. V was pared by 6 bases and J by 6 bases, with 15 bases between. The CDR3 runs to 13 residues. Written as DNA, the CDR3 is TGTGCCAGCTCGCCCGACATTAACGGCGAGCAGTACTTC. Amino acids: CASSPDINGEQYF.

The CDR3 DNA follows: TGTGCCTTTTTGGGCGCGGGCTGGAAGCAGTTCTTC. Its protein is CAFLGAGWKQFF. This sequence joins TRBV30 and TRBJ2-1; D possibly corresponds to TRBD2 (5 bases). Trimming removed 7 bases at V and 11 bases at J, with 18 bases between. Germline V lookup: CDR1 GTSNPN, CDR2 SVGIG (reference sequence). This CDR3 comprises 12 residues. The variable domain in full, with the rest retrieved from reference TRBV30 and TRBJ2-1, is SQTIHQWPATLVQPVGSPLSLECTVEGTSNPNLYWYRQAAGRGLQLLFYSVGIGQISSEVPQNLSASRPQDRQFILSSKKLLLSDSGFYLCAFLGAGWKQFFGPGTRLTVL.

Comments on this clone: Possible read error: a much larger clone is one base away. The rearrangement joins TRBV27 to TRBJ2-2; D remains ambiguous. V was shortened by 6 bases and J by 5 bases, with 7 bases between the two germline ends. The length of the CDR3 is 12 residues. Per the germline V gene, CDR1 is MNHEY and CDR2 is SMNVEV (reference sequence). The CDR3 region has the DNA TGTGCCAGCAGGGGCTGGACCGGGGAGCTGTTTTTT. This gives the protein CASRGWTGELFF.

The CDR3 coding sequence is TGTGCCAGCTCACCGTTTGACAGGGGGAACACTGAAGCTTTCTTT. Translating it yields CASSPFDRGNTEAFF. The chain uses TRBV18 and TRBJ1-1, with 8 positions matching TRBD1. CDR3 length equals 15 residues. Germline CDR1 and CDR2: KGHSH and LQKENI. Trimming cost V 3 bases and J 1 base; bases outside gene matches: 4. Full variable domain (outside the CDR3, taken from reference TRBV18 and TRBJ1-1): NAGVMQNPRHLVRRRGQEARLRCSPMKGHSHVYWYRQLPEEGLKFMVYLQKENIIDESGMPKERFSAEFPKEGPSILRIQQVVRGDSAAYFCASSPFDRGNTEAFFGQGTRLTVV.

Only a few counts were recorded for this clone. The chain is built from TRBV19 and TRBJ2-5, with D maybe TRBD1 (5 bases). V was cut by 4 bases and J by 5 bases, with 11 bases left in between. Per the germline V gene, CDR1 is LNHDA and CDR2 is SQIVND (reference sequence). This CDR3 has 13 amino acids. DNA for the CDR3: TGTGCCAGTAGTACGACAGTAGGGGAGACCCAGTACTTC. This sequence encodes CASSTTVGETQYF.

This clone was found once. V and J are TRBV5-4 and TRBJ2-1; 8 bases align to TRBD2. This CDR3 contains 14 residues. V shed 3 bases, J shed 5 bases, and the junction held 4 bases outside the gene matches. The germline CDR1 and CDR2 sequences are SGHNT and YYREEE (reference sequence). The CDR3 bases are TGTGCCAGCAGCTCGGGGGGGCTCGACAATGAGCAGTTCTTC. Protein: CASSSGGLDNEQFF.

The gene calls are TRBV11-2 and TRBJ1-5, with TRBD1 matching 8 bases. This CDR3 has 15 residues. Germline CDR1 and CDR2: SGHAT and FQNNGV. V shed 0 bases and J 3 bases; nucleotides not matched to a gene: 1. CDR3 sequence reads: CASSLEQGANQPQHF. In nucleotides, the CDR3 is TGTGCCAGCAGCTTAGAGCAGGGGGCCAATCAGCCCCAGCATTTT.

As regards this clone: Other DNA sequences in the same sample also yield this CDR3. This rearrangement joins TRBV27 to TRBJ2-1; D could derive from TRBD1 or TRBD2 (5 bases each). Per the germline V gene, CDR1 is MNHEY and CDR2 is SMNVEV (reference sequence). The CDR3 consists of 15 residues. V lost 4 bases and J 6 bases, leaving 16 bases between the germline ends. The CDR3 reads CASSSLGAGGNEQFF. CDR3 nucleotides: TGTGCCAGCAGTTCGCTAGGAGCTGGGGGCAATGAGCAGTTCTTC.

This chain uses TRBV29-1 with TRBJ2-2; D possibly uses TRBD1 or TRBD2 (7 bases each). There are 15 residues in the CDR3. The germline CDR1 and CDR2 sequences are SQVTM and ANQGSEA. V was shortened by 7 bases and J by 6 bases, with 21 bases between the two germline ends. For the CDR3, the DNA is TGCAGCGCTGGGAACAGGGAGGGGGCGTCCGGGGAGCTGTTTTTT. The encoded protein is CSAGNREGASGELFF.

The chain links TRBV28 to TRBJ1-1; 7 bases line up with TRBD1. Germline V gives CDR1 MDHEN, CDR2 SYDVKM. This CDR3 spans 14 amino acids. Trimming cost V 5 bases and J 4 bases; bases outside gene matches: 7. The CDR3 spells CASSEPQGFTEAFF. The CDR3 DNA follows: TGTGCCAGCAGTGAACCACAGGGGTTCACTGAAGCTTTCTTT.

This chain joins TRBV7-9 and TRBJ2-3; 10 bases map to TRBD1. The V gene end was trimmed by 5 bases and the J gene end by 4 bases; junction bases not matched to a gene: 3. CDR1 is SEHNR, CDR2 FQNEAQ, per germline (reference sequence). This CDR3 has 14 residues. The CDR3 DNA follows: TGTGCCAGCAGCCGCGGGACAGGGGCAGATACGCAGTATTTT. Translating it yields CASSRGTGADTQYF.

CDR3 in DNA: TGTGCCAGCAGCATCGGACTAGCGGAGCAAGAGACCCAGTACTTC. It encodes CASSIGLAEQETQYF. The chain carries TRBV7-3 and TRBJ2-5; 10 bases align to TRBD2. V lost 5 bases, J lost 2 bases, and 5 bases stayed unmatched. The CDR3 consists of 15 residues. Germline CDR1 is SGHTA and CDR2 is FQGTGA.

V is TRBV10-1 and J is TRBJ2-1; TRBD2 matches at 12 bases. CDR1 and CDR2 from the germline V gene are WNHNN and SYGVQD (reference sequence). After removal of 6 bases from V and 7 bases from J, the junction contained 7 bases not matched to a gene. The CDR3 covers 15 residues. In DNA, the CDR3 is TGCGCCAGCAGCTCCCAGACTAGCGGGAGAAATGAGCAGTTCTTC. It yields the protein CASSSQTSGRNEQFF.

This chain joins TRBV6-6 and TRBJ1-4; the D gene is possibly TRBD1 (5 bases). Trimming cost V 0 bases and J 7 bases, with 9 bases left between them. The CDR3 sequence is 14 residues long. The germline V gene has CDR1 MNHNY and CDR2 SVGAGI (reference sequence). The CDR3 protein is CASSYSGGTEKLFF. CDR3 DNA: TGTGCCAGCAGTTACTCGGGAGGGACTGAAAAACTGTTTTTT.

This chain joins TRBV11-1 and TRBJ2-1; D unresolved. V dropped 6 bases and J dropped 9 bases, with 9 bases sitting between them. Germline V CDR1 and CDR2: SGHAT, FQDESV (reference sequence). CDR3 size: 11 residues. For the CDR3, the DNA is TGTGCCAGCAGTCCCCGTGTTGAGCAGTTCTTC. Translation gives CASSPRVEQFF. The variable domain in full, completed from reference TRBV11-1 and TRBJ2-1, reads EAEVAQSPRYKITEKSQAVAFWCDPISGHATLYWYRQILGQGPELLVQFQDESVVDDSQLPKDRFSAERLKGVDSTLKIQPAELGDSAMYLCASSPRVEQFFGPGTRLTVL.